Listed here are 6 T cell receptor beta chains from one sample, sequenced in a study of blood T cell repertoires in COVID-19. Profiled with immunoSEQ multiplex PCR; TCRdb holds only in-frame clones, not every one. The sample shows 40,000 to 55,000 clones, about 89% of them seen only once. Sequenced material: peripheral blood. The receptors stem from a human donor in a cohort sampled during active COVID-19.

J is TRBJ1-2 and V is TRBV5-6; no clear D. From germline, CDR1 is SGHDT and CDR2 YYEEEE. The V gene lost 1 base and the J gene lost 4 bases, with 8 bases spanning the gap. This CDR3 has 13 amino acids. CDR3: CASSLFPSYGYTF. CDR3 nucleotides: TGTGCCAGCAGCTTGTTCCCCAGCTATGGCTACACCTTC.

The rearrangement uses TRBV7-9 and TRBJ2-1; D might be TRBD1 (6 bases). Trimming pared 5 bases from V and 2 bases from J, leaving 13 bases between. The V gene's germline CDR1 is SEHNR and CDR2 FQNEAQ (reference sequence). This CDR3 is built from 15 residues. CDR3 in amino acids: CASSPPGGPYNEQFF. CDR3 coding DNA: TGTGCCAGCAGCCCACCTGGGGGCCCCTACAATGAGCAGTTCTTC. Based on the CDR3 plus reference TRBV7-9 and TRBJ2-1, the full variable domain is DTGVSQNPRHKITKRGQNVTFRCDPISEHNRLYWYRQTLGQGPEFLTYFQNEAQLEKSRLLSDRFSAERPKGSFSTLEIQRTEQGDSAMYLCASSPPGGPYNEQFFGPGTRLTVL.

This clone was recorded once. The rearrangement joins TRBV18 to TRBJ2-7; 8 bases map to TRBD1. V shed 3 bases and J 7 bases; nucleotides not matched to a gene: 14. The CDR3 covers 16 residues. Germline CDR1 reads KGHSH; CDR2 reads LQKENI. CDR3 coding DNA: TGTGCCAGCTCACCCACTAGACCGACAGGGGTTGAAGAGCAGTACTTC. Its translation is CASSPTRPTGVEEQYF.

This clone was seen just once. The V call is TRBV5-1, the J call TRBJ2-7, with 9 bases identical to TRBD1. The length of the CDR3 is 14 residues. J lost 4 bases, V lost 9 bases, and 11 bases had no gene match. Germline CDR1 reads SGHRS; CDR2 reads YFSETQ. CDR3 DNA sequence: TGCGCCAAAGAGGCCGGGACAGGGAGATACGAGCAGTACTTC. Translation gives CAKEAGTGRYEQYF.

The chain recombines TRBV3-1 (or the pseudogene TRBV3-2) with TRBJ1-1, with 8 nucleotides matching TRBD1. Trimming cost V 3 bases and J 2 bases; bases outside gene matches: 5. Germline V CDR1 and CDR2: LGHDT, YNNKEL (reference sequence). The CDR3 contains 15 residues. CDR3 in amino acids: CASSQQGAANTEAFF. CDR3 coding DNA: TGTGCCAGCAGCCAGCAGGGGGCTGCTAACACTGAAGCTTTCTTT.

The J gene is TRBJ2-7, the V gene TRBV4-2; D is unresolved. Germline V gives CDR1 LGHNA, CDR2 YNFKEQ. Trimming pared 4 bases from V and 6 bases from J, leaving 13 bases between. The CDR3 covers 13 residues. CDR3 coding DNA: TGTGCCAGCAGCCCCCTTACCGGTCGCGAGCAGTACTTC. The encoded protein is CASSPLTGREQYF.